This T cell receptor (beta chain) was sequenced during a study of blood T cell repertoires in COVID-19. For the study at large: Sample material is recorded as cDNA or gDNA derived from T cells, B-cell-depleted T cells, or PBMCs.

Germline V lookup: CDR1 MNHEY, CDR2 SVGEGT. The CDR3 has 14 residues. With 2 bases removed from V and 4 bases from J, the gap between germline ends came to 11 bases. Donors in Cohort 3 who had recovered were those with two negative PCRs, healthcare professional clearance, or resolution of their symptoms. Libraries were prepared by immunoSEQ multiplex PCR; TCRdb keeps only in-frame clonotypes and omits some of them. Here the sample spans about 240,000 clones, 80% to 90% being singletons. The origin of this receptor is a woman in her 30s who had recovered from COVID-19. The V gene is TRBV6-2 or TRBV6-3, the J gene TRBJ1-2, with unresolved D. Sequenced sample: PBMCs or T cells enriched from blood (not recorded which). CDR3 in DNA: TGTGCCAGCAGTTACCCCGTTATGAGCTATGGCTACACCTTC. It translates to CASSYPVMSYGYTF.